Included here is one TCR beta chain sequence, with context. Which antigen it targets is not known. The cohort consisted of more than 650 healthy bone marrow donors. At the time of sampling, all cohort members were nominally healthy, though unrecorded immune exposures were likely present. The donor was CMV seronegative and was included in the group of approximately 350 seronegative cohort members. A peripheral blood sample was provided by each donor, and peripheral blood mononuclear cells were used for TCR beta sequencing. The Qiagen DNeasy Blood Extraction Kit was used to extract genomic DNA from the blood cell samples. From cysteine to phenylalanine, the CDR3 is 16 amino acids long. Only the CDR3 DNA stays, 48 bases, in frame from base 1. Per the germline V gene, SGHAT is the CDR1 and FQNNGV is the CDR2. Unmatched junction bases come to 7, with V trimmed by 7 bases and J by 2 bases. Libraries came from the immunoSEQ multiplex PCR assay. For the multiplex PCR, a mixture combining 60 forward primers for TCR Vbeta segments and 13 reverse primers for TCR Jbeta segments was used. Amplification of the CDR3 region of rearranged TCR beta genes was performed with a multiplex PCR assay on genomic DNA. On the Illumina HiSeq System, the amplified TCR beta libraries were sequenced as 87-base-pair reads. The authors' analysis ran thus. In a later analysis, roughly 80 million unique TCR beta chains were counted across the approximately 640 repertoires, and approximately 11 million of these chains were shared by at least two donors. Raw reads were error-corrected and collapsed into unique sequences with a nearest-neighbor algorithm that merged closely related sequences to remove PCR and sequencing errors. To assign V, D and J gene segments, CDR3 sequences were aligned to IMGT reference sequences. For a sequence to be retained, at least a six-nucleotide match to both a V gene segment and a J gene segment was required. Rearrangements were called productive when the CDR3 lacked stop codons and stayed in frame with V and J; all others were non-productive. Following IMGT convention, CDR3 was defined as the stretch from the second conserved V-encoded cysteine up to the conserved J-encoded phenylalanine. Sequences without an unambiguous match to a single V gene segment were excluded from the earlier analysis of over 500 of the donors. An earlier analysis of 587 of the donors classified V segments as functional when productive rearrangements were above 56.7% and as segregating when the standard deviation between donors was above 5%. To diagnose cytomegalovirus status from the catalog of TCR beta chain sequences, a statistical classification framework was built. A later analysis assigned V and J genes by comparing TCR nucleotide sequences with IMGT/GENE-DB human TR gene sequences. The TCRdist pipeline was used in a later analysis to assign CDR3 sequences and most-parsimonious VDJ recombination scenarios. A later analysis defined each TCR beta chain by its CDR3 amino acid sequence plus V-gene family, and excluded reads lacking a unique V-gene family. In a later analysis, 500 to 650 highly shared, low-generation-probability nucleotide sequences were removed to address suspected cross-contamination and a sequencing artifact. In a later analysis, a clonal expansion index was calculated for each public chain from normalized within-repertoire ranks of inferred template counts. Generation probabilities in a later analysis came from a VDJ recombination model fitted to out-of-frame rearrangements, and those results were checked against IGoR. In a later analysis, hypergeometric tests were used to score TCR-TCR, TCR-HLA and TCR-CMV co-occurrence, with a repertoire-size bias correction applied to TCR pairs. In a later analysis, false discovery rates were estimated by permuting HLA or CMV assignments 20 times. A later analysis grouped co-occurring TCRs with DBSCAN, adding TCRdist sequence similarity when clustering within HLA-allele-positive subsets. Repertoires with fewer than 30,000 or more than 120,000 public chains, plus five repertoires with anomalous nucleotide sharing, were excluded from co-occurrence clustering. TCRdb holds this immuneACCESS table with in-frame rearrangements only. Some clones are missing; in checked studies, unresolved V genes explain under half, and the rest has no known cause. D and trimming come from the DNA, and the V and J calls and clone size come from that table. This sample's listing comprises 90,000 to 130,000 clones. About 3.8% of the sample is held by the ten biggest clonotypes.

The data originate from a study of cytomegalovirus exposure and HLA in healthy donors (dated by TCRdb to the late 2010s). With regard to the full study: In an earlier analysis of 587 of the donors, 276 Gb of sequence data and about 110 million unique TCR beta sequences from about 179 million T cells were reported. Several DR-DQ haplotypes were treated as single units for association and clustering because of strong linkage in the cohort. In the later analysis, no new phenotypic data were used to find candidate immune exposures; instead, reliance was placed on TCR beta sequences and their occurrence across donors. An earlier analysis of 500 to 650 of the donors applied high-throughput TCR beta sequencing to assess whether each TCR beta V gene segment acted as functional or pseudogenic. Using immunosequencing, the study profiled T cell repertoires from fewer than 700 subjects and related those repertoires to cytomegalovirus serostatus. HLA typing included class I and class II loci at four-digit resolution. An early release that covered about 600 HLA-typed donors contained approximately 300 gigabases of sequencing data and tens of millions of unique TCR sequences. Besides the first cohort of hundreds of subjects, a separate validation cohort made up of 120 different subjects was used. Among 350 to 400 genotyped donors of the cohort, an average of about 240,000 unique TCR beta nucleotide sequences were sequenced per donor, roughly 20% of them non-productive. A later analysis re-examined previously published TCR beta repertoires from just over 650 donors and added high-resolution HLA genotyping to investigate patterns of TCR occurrence. The number of donors typed differed by locus, with roughly 620-630 for A, B, C, DRB1 and DQB1, 522 for DQA1, approximately 580 for DPA1, and over 400 for DPB1. Among the roughly 410 genotyped donors, 75% to 90% belonged to the genetic ancestry cluster associated with self-reported Caucasian donors. The aim of the study was to test whether cataloging public T cell receptors could identify signatures of past pathogen exposure. To predict cytomegalovirus infection status, the study brought together high-throughput TCR immunosequencing, statistical association of individual TCRs with disease status, and machine learning. All discovery cohort repertoires had been generated on a single sequencing platform. Alongside the repertoire data, information on donor age, sex, ethnicity and CMV serostatus was compiled. Genome-wide SNP genotypes for about three fifths of the roughly 670 donors were used in a later genetic analysis, which treated that subset as a discovery cohort. Study-wide conclusions, independent of this receptor: Three of the identified cytomegalovirus-associated TCR beta chains were confirmed in vitro to be specific for cytomegalovirus antigens. For the cohort, immune exposure information was limited to CMV serostatus. Strong co-occurrence of HLA alleles, especially DR and DQ, made assigning TCR associations to individual alleles difficult. Across donors, most TCR sequences were observed very rarely, whereas some public TCRs were present in many individuals. A further reported finding was that TCR beta sequences accurately predicted the HLA-A and HLA-B alleles for most subjects in the first cohort. In a later genetic analysis, fewer N-insertions in productive TCRs were reported among donors in an Asian-associated ancestry cluster than the roughly 640-donor mean. Compared with equally common non-associated chains, HLA-associated TCR beta chains in a later analysis were more clonally expanded and had lower generation probabilities. A later analysis reported that several top co-occurrence clusters appeared linked to parvovirus B19, influenza, CMV and Epstein-Barr virus. It was suggested by the authors that the approach could potentially be generalized to other disease states and immunological phenotypes. Specific HLA alleles were associated with over 15,000 TCR beta sequences at a false discovery rate of 0.05 in a later analysis. Because HLA typing was unavailable for some donors at each locus, only the typed subset was used in association tests. A later analysis found that most CMV-associated TCR beta chains appeared HLA-restricted, with HLA associations seemingly driven largely by CMV exposure. In both the original and validation cohorts, the classifier was reported to diagnose cytomegalovirus status with high specificity and sensitivity. In a later analysis, the rate of TCR association differed among HLA loci, with DRB1 alleles having the most associated TCRs and HLA-C alleles having the fewest. The study gave a list of some 150 TCR beta chains associated with cytomegalovirus. Correlated functional status among segregating V segments might be attributable to linkage disequilibrium, but an unknown experimental factor could not be ruled out. Only TCR beta chains were sequenced in this cohort, and the absence of alpha or paired-chain data limited detectable features. Sequencing depth was assumed to be roughly uniform across donors in the presence/absence analyses, though that assumption may not hold. Broadly in line with IMGT annotations, most TCR beta V segments showed up in productive rearrangements about 87% or about 30% of the time in an earlier analysis of around 600 of the donors. The sequencing pipeline was judged likely to have produced a cluster of highly shared sequence variants as a technical artifact. Some IMGT-functional V segments, including TRBV6-2 and TRBV6-3, could not be told apart with the 87-base-pair reads, so those segments were excluded. Because counts were too low, seventeen rarely observed V segments, including chromosome 9 orphons, were left out of the earlier analysis of about 500 of the donors. V-gene and J-gene trimming of TCR beta chains was associated with a missense DCLRE1C variant in a later genetic analysis, and the association was replicated in an independent cohort.

The chain is made from TRBV11-2 and TRBJ2-6; 8 middle bases align to TRBD1. Sequenced input: PBMCs. The sequence was obtained from a man aged 25-40 years in good health and CMV-seronegative. The CDR3 is CASTRTGTPGANVLTF. The nucleotide sequence is given as TGTGCCAGCACCCGGACAGGGACCCCTGGGGCCAACGTCCTGACTTTC.